The clone carrying this T cell receptor (beta chain) occurred once. Its cognate antigen is unknown. The entirety of the isolated RNA underwent reverse transcription, so expressed TCRB transcripts were sequenced. Read counts averaged approximately 3.6 million for samples of naive, central memory and regulatory T cells. Sequencing was performed with immunoSEQ multiplex PCR; in TCRdb, only in-frame clones are kept and a portion is missing. The data show some 170,000 clones, more than 60% seen once. The sample belongs to a study of beta chain features in type 1 diabetes. The CDR3 sequence is 16 residues long. V shed 6 bases and J 0 bases; nucleotides not matched to a gene: 12. The germline CDR1 and CDR2 sequences are SQVTM and ANQGSEA. Findings and limits, study-wide: Individuals with type 1 diabetes displayed fewer insertions and more deletions at VDJ junctions. Patients with Type 1 diabetes showed moderately but significantly shorter TCRB CDR3s in all four CD4+ subsets.

The chain uses TRBV29-1 and TRBJ1-1, with 8 bases aligning to TRBD1. The clonotype was recovered from a man younger than 45 with type 1 diabetes. The source material was naive CD4+ T cells from blood. The CDR3 bases are TGCAGCGTCACCACAGGGGGTAAGGGGATGAACACTGAAGCTTTCTTT. Its translation: CSVTTGGKGMNTEAFF. Using reference TRBV29-1 and TRBJ1-1 for the parts outside the CDR3, the full variable domain is SAVISQKPSRDICQRGTSLTIQCQVDSQVTMMFWYRQQPGQSLTLIATANQGSEATYESGFVIDKFPISRPNLTFSTLTVSNMSPEDSSIYLCSVTTGGKGMNTEAFFGQGTRLTVV.